One T cell receptor (beta chain) is described in this entry. Its antigen is as yet unknown. This record comes from a study of T cell repertoires in cytomegalovirus infection. Findings and limits, study-wide: Summed frequency of shared TCR beta families picked out CMV carriers who also had the relevant HLA. There were HLA-C-restricted CMV-specific TCR beta clonotypes dominating the ex vivo response.

The ends were cut back, 2 bases at V and 7 bases at J, with 12 bases in the middle. This CDR3 spans 15 amino acids. Germline V lookup: CDR1 KGHSH, CDR2 LQKENI. TCRdb analysed the reads with MiXCR anew, one entry per CDR3 protein. The sample lists 400,000 or so distinct CDR3 sequences; approximately 18% were seen once. The rearrangement links TRBV18 to TRBJ1-6; no firm D call. This TCR came from a human donor in good health (CMV status not recorded). Some clones in this sample may be carry-over from other donors' samples. Sample: PBMCs. Written as DNA, the CDR3 is TGTGCCAGCTCACCAATGGACGCCGCGAATTCACCCCTCCACTTT. Residues: CASSPMDAANSPLHF.